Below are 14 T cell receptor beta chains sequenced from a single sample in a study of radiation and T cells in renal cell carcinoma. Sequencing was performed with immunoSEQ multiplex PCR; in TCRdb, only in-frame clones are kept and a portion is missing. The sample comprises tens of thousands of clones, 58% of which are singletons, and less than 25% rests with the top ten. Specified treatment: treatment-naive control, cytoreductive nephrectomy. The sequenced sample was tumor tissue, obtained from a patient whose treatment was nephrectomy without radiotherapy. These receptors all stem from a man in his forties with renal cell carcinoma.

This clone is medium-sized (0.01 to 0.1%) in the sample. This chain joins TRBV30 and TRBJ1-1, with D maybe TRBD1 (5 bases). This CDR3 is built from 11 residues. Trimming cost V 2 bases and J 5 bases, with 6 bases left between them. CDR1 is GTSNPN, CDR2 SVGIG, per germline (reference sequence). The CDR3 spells CAWSRGTEAFF. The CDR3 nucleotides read TGTGCCTGGAGTAGGGGAACTGAAGCTTTCTTT.

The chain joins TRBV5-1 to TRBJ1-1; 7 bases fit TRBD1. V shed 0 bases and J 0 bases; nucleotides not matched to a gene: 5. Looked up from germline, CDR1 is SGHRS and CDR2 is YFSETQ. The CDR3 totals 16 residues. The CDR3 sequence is CASSLVGGPLNTEAFF. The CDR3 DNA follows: TGCGCCAGCAGCTTGGTAGGGGGCCCCTTGAACACTGAAGCTTTCTTT.

This CDR3 reads CASLPGQGRSEAFF. The CDR3 DNA follows: TGCGCCAGCCTTCCTGGACAGGGTCGGTCTGAAGCTTTCTTT. The chain uses TRBV5-1 and TRBJ1-1; 8 bases agree with TRBD1. With V trimmed by 7 bases and J by 6 bases, 11 bases remained unmatched. CDR1 is SGHRS, CDR2 YFSETQ, per germline. This CDR3 spans 14 amino acids.

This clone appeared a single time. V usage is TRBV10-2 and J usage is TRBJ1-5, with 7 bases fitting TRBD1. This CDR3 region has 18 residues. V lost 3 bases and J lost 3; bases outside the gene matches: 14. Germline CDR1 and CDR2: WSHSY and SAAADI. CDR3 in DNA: TGCGCCAGCAGTGATGGCAGGGGGACTCTTAGAAACAATCAGCCCCAGCATTTT. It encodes CASSDGRGTLRNNQPQHF.

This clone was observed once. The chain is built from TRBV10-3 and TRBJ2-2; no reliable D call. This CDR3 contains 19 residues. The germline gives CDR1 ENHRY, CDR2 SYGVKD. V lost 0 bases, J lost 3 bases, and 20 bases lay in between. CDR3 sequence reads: CAISESNVASLGYTGELFF. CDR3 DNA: TGTGCCATCAGTGAGTCGAACGTTGCCAGCTTAGGCTACACCGGGGAGCTGTTTTTT.

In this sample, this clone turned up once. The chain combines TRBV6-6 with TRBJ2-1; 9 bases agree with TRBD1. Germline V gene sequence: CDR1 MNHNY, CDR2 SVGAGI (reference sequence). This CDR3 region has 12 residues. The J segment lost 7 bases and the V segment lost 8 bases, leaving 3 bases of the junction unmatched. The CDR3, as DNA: TGTGCCAGCTCCGGGACAGGGAATGAGCAGTTCTTC. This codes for CASSGTGNEQFF.

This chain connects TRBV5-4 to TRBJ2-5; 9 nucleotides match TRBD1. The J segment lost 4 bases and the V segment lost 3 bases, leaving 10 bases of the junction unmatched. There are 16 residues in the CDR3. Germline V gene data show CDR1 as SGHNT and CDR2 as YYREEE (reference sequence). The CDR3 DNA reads TGTGCCAGCAGCTCAAGCCTGGGACAGGGTTTAGAGACCCAGTACTTC. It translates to CASSSSLGQGLETQYF.

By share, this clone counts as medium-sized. Here the CDR3 reads CASSPVMNTEAFF. DNA of the CDR3: TGTGCCAGTAGTCCCGTCATGAACACTGAAGCTTTCTTT. The chain has TRBV19 and TRBJ1-1; D gene ambiguous. V lost 5 bases and J 0 bases, leaving 7 bases between the germline ends. CDR3 length: 13 amino acids. Looked up from germline, CDR1 is LNHDA and CDR2 is SQIVND (reference sequence).

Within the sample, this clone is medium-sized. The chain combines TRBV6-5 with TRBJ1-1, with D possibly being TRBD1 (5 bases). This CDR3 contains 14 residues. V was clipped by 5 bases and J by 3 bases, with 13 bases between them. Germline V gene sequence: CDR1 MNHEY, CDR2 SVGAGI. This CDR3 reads CASSAFWGDTEAFF. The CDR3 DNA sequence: TGTGCCAGCAGTGCCTTTTGGGGGGACACTGAAGCTTTCTTT.

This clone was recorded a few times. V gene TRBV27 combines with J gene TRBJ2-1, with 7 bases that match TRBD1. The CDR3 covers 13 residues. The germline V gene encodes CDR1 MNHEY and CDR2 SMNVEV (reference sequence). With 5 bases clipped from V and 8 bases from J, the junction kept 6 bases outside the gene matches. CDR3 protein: CASSPDRADEQFF. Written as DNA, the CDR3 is TGTGCCAGCAGTCCCGACAGGGCCGATGAGCAGTTCTTC.

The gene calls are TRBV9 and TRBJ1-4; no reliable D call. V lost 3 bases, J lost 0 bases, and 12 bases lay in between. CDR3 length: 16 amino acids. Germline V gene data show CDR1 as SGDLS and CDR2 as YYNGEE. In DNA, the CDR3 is TGTGCCAGCAGCGCCGGCACGGCTACAACTAATGAAAAACTGTTTTTT. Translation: CASSAGTATTNEKLFF.

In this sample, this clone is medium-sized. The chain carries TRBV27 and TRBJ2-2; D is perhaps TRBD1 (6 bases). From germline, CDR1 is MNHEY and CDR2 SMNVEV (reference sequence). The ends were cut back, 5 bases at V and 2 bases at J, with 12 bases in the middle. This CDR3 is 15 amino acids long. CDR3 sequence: CASSARTVNTGELFF. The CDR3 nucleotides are TGTGCCAGCAGTGCGCGGACAGTAAACACCGGGGAGCTGTTTTTT.

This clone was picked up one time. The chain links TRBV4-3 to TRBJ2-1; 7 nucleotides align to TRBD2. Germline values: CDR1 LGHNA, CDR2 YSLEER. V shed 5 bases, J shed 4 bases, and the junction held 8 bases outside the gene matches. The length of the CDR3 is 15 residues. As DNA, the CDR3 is TGCGCCAGCAGCAGTGCAGCGGGGAGTTACAATGAGCAGTTCTTC. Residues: CASSSAAGSYNEQFF.

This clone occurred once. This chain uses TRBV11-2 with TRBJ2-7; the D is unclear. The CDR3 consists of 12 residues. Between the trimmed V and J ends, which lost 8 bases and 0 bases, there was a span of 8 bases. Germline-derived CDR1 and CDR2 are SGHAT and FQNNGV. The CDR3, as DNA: TGTGCCAGCGCTTTAAGCTCCTACGAGCAGTACTTC. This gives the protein CASALSSYEQYF.